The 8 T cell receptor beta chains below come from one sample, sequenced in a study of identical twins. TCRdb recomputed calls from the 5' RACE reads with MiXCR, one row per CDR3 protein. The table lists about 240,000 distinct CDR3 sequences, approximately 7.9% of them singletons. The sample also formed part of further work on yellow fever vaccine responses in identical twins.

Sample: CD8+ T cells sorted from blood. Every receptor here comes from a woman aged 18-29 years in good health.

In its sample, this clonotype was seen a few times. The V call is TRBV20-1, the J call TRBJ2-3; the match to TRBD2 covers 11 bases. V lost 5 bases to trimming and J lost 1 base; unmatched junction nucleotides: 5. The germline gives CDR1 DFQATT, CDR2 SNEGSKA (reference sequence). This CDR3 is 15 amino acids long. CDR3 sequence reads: CSASQGLAGTDTQYF. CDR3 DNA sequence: TGCAGTGCTTCCCAGGGACTAGCGGGCACAGATACGCAGTATTTT.

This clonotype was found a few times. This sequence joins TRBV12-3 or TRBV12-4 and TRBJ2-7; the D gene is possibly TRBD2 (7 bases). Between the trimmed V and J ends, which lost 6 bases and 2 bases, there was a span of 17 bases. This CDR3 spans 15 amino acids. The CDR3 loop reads CASSPTGGRPYEQYF. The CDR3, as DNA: TGTGCCAGCAGCCCGACGGGGGGCCGACCCTACGAGCAGTACTTC.

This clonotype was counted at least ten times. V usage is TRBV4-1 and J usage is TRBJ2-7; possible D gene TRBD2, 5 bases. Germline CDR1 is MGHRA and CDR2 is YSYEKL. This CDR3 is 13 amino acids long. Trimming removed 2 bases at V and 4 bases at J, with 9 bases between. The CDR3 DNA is TGCGCCAGCAGCCAATTGACTAATTACGAGCAGTACTTC. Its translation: CASSQLTNYEQYF.

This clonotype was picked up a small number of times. The CDR3 DNA is TGTGCCACCAGCCCCACCTTTCCGGGACTAGCGGGAGGCGAGCAGTACTTC. This codes for CATSPTFPGLAGGEQYF. The chain links TRBV15 to TRBJ2-7, with 15 bases aligning to TRBD2. Germline values: CDR1 LNHNV, CDR2 YYDKDF (reference sequence). V lost 5 bases, J lost 6 bases, and 11 bases stayed unmatched. The CDR3 spans 17 residues.

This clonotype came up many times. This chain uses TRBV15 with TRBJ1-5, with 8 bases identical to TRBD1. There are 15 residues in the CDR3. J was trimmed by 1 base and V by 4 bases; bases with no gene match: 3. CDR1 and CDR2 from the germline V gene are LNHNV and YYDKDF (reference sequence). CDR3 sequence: CATSKDRASNQPQHF. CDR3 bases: TGTGCCACCAGCAAGGACAGGGCCAGCAATCAGCCCCAGCATTTT.

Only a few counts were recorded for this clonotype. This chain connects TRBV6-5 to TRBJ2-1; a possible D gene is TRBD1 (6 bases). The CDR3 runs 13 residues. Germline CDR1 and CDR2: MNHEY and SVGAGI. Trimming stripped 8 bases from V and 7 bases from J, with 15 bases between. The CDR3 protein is CASGFAGVNEQFF. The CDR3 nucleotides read TGTGCCAGCGGTTTCGCAGGGGTTAATGAGCAGTTCTTC.

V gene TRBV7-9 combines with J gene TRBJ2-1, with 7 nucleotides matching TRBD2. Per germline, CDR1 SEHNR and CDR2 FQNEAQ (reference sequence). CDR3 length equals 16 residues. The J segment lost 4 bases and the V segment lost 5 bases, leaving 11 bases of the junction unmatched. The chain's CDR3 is CASSPLALSLYNEQFF. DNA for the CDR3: TGTGCCAGCAGCCCACTAGCGTTGTCCCTTTACAATGAGCAGTTCTTC.

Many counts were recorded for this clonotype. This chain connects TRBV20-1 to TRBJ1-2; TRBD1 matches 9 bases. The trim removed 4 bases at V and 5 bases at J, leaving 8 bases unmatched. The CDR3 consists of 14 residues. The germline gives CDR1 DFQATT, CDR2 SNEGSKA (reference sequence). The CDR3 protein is CSAKYRGRGYGYTF. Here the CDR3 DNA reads TGCAGTGCTAAGTACAGGGGGCGTGGGTATGGCTACACCTTC.